This T cell receptor beta chain was sequenced for a study of PD-1 blockade in mismatch repair-deficient tumors. CDR1 and CDR2 (germline): SEHNR, FQNEAQ (reference sequence). The V end lost 2 bases, the J end lost 8 bases, and 12 bases lay between the germline ends. CDR3 length equals 13 residues. This clone was found once. Its antigen is still unknown. Sequencing was performed with immunoSEQ multiplex PCR; in TCRdb, only in-frame clones are kept and a portion is missing. In the table there are around 14,000 clones, roughly 80% of which are singletons. Time point reported: roughly ten-day in vitro stimulation with candidate neoantigen peptide 4.

The chain carries TRBV7-9 and TRBJ1-2; D call uncertain. Sample: cells cultured in vitro, taken from a patient treated with pembrolizumab. This clonotype was sampled from an adult with mismatch repair-deficient cancer. The CDR3 loop reads CASSLIGPFGYTF. The CDR3 DNA is TGTGCCAGCAGCTTAATCGGACCTTTCGGCTACACCTTC. Combining the CDR3 with reference TRBV7-9 and TRBJ1-2 gives the whole variable domain DTGVSQNPRHKITKRGQNVTFRCDPISEHNRLYWYRQTLGQGPEFLTYFQNEAQLEKSRLLSDRFSAERPKGSFSTLEIQRTEQGDSAMYLCASSLIGPFGYTFGSGTRLTVV.